This T cell receptor beta chain was obtained from a study of technical replicates of blood from several donors. The repertoire was sequenced with immunoSEQ multiplex PCR; TCRdb's copy has only in-frame clones and lacks some. The top ten clones hold 5% to 5.5% of a sample with some 62,000 clones, about 87% of them seen once. The CDR3 is 13 amino acids. V was clipped by 6 bases and J by 4 bases, with 12 bases between them. Germline loops: CDR1 LNHDA, CDR2 SQIVND (reference sequence). Sequences were obtained from PBMCs. The receptor was isolated from a human donor in good health. Some clones in this sample may be carry-over from other donors' samples. The rearrangement uses TRBV19 and TRBJ1-2; tentatively, D is TRBD1 (5 bases). The CDR3 region has the DNA TGTGCCAGTAGCCGAGACAGTCCCTATGGCTACACCTTC. Protein: CASSRDSPYGYTF. The variable domain in full, completed from reference TRBV19 and TRBJ1-2, reads DGGITQSPKYLFRKEGQNVTLSCEQNLNHDAMYWYRQDPGQGLRLIYYSQIVNDFQKGDIAEGYSVSREKKESFPLTVTSAQKNPTAFYLCASSRDSPYGYTFGSGTRLTVV.